This T cell receptor beta chain was identified during a study of cytomegalovirus exposure and HLA in healthy donors. Remarks on this clone: Antigen specificity is unknown.

60 Vbeta and 13 Jbeta primers were used in PCR. Generated by immunoSEQ multiplex PCR, the TCRdb table keeps only in-frame clones and is missing some. This table holds some 150,000 clones, approximately 80% found once. Points from the study as a whole: At a 0.05 false discovery rate, a later analysis found some 18,000 TCR beta sequences to be associated with HLA alleles. Further analysis, carried out later, found HLA-associated TCR beta chains more clonally expanded than equally common other chains.

Germline-derived CDR1 and CDR2 are SQVTM and ANQGSEA. V gave up 6 bases and J gave up 4 bases; unmatched junction bases: 6. This CDR3 is 13 amino acids long. Sequencing was carried out using PBMCs. The receptor's source is a man aged 25 to 40 in good health and CMV-seropositive. This chain joins TRBV29-1 and TRBJ1-1, with 9 bases aligning to TRBD1. The CDR3 DNA follows: TGCAGCGTAGCCGGGACAGGGTCCACTGAAGCTTTCTTT. Amino acid sequence: CSVAGTGSTEAFF.